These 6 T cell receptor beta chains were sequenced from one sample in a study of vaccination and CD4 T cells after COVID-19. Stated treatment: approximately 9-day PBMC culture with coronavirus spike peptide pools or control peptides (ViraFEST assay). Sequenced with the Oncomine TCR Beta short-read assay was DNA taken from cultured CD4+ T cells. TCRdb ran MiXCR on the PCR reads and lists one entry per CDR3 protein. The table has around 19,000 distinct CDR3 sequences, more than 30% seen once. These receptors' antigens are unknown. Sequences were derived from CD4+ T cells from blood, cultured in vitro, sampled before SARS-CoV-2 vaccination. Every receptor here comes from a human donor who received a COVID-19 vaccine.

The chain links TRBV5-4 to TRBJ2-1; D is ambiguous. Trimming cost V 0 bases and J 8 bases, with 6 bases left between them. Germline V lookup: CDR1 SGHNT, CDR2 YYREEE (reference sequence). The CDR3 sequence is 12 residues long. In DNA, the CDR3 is TGTGCCAGCAGCTTGGACAACCATGAGCAGTTCTTC. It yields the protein CASSLDNHEQFF.

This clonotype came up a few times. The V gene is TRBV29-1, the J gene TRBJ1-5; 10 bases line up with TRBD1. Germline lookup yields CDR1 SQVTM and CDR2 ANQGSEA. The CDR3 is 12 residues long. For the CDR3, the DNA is TGCAGTCCGGGACAGGGGAATCAGCCCCAGCATTTT. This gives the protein CSPGQGNQPQHF.

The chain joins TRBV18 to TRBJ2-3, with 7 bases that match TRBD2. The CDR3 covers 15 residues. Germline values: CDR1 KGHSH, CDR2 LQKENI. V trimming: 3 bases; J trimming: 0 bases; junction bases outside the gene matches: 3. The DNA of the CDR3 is TGTGCCAGCTCACCGGCGGGGGTTAGCACAGATACGCAGTATTTT. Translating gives CASSPAGVSTDTQYF.

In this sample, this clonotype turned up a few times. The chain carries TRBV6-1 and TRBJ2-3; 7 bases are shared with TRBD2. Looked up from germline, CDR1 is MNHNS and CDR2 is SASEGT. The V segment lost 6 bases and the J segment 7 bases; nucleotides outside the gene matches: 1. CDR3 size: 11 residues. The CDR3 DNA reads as TGTGCCAGCAGAAGCGGGAATACGCAGTATTTT. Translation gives CASRSGNTQYF.

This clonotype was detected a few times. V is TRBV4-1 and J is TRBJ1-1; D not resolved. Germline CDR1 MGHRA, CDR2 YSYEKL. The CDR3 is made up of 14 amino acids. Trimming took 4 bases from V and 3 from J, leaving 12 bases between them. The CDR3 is CASSLKPGYTEAFF. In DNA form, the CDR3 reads TGCGCCAGCAGCCTAAAGCCGGGTTACACTGAAGCTTTCTTT.

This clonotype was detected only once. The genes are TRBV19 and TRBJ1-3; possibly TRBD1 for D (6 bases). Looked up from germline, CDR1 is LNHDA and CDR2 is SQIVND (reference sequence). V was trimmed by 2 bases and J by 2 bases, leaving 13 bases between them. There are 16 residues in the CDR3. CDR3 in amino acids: CASSIPRAGAGNTIYF. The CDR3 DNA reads TGTGCCAGTAGTATACCTCGGGCAGGGGCTGGAAACACCATATATTTT.